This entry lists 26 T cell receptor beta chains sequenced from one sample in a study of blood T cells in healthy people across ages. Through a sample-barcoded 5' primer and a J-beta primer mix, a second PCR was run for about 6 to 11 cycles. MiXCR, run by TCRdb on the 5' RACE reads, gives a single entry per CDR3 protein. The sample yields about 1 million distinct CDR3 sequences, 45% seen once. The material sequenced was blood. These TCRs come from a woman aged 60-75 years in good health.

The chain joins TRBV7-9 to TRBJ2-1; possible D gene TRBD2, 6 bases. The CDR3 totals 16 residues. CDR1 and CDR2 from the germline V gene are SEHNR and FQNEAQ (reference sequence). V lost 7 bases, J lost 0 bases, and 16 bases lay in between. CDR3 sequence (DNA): TGTGCCAGCAACCCCCGTGTGGGGGGCTCCTACAATGAGCAGTTCTTC. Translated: CASNPRVGGSYNEQFF.

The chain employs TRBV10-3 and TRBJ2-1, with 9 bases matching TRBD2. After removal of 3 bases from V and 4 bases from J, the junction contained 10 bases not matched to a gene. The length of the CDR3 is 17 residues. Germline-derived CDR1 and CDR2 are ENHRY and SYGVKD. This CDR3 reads CAISDSWRSGSYNEQFF. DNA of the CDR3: TGTGCCATCAGTGACTCGTGGCGTAGCGGGAGTTACAATGAGCAGTTCTTC.

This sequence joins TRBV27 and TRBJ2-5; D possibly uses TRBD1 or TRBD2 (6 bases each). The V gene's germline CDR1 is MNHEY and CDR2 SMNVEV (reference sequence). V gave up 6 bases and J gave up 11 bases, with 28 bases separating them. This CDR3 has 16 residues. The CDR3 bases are TGTGCCAGCAGGATTCTACAGGGCGGGGTTGTTCAAGAGCAGTACTTC. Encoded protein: CASRILQGGVVQEQYF.

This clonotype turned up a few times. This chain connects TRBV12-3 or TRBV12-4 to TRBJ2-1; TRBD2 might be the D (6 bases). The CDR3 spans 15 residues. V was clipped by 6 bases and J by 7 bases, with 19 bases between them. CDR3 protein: CASSPALREPNEQFF. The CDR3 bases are TGTGCCAGCAGCCCTGCCTTACGGGAGCCTAATGAGCAGTTCTTC.

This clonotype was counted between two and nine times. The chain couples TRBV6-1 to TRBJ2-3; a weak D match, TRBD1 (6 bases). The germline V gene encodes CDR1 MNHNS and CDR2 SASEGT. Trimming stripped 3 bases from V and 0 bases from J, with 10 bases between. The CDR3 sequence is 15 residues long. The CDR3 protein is CASSDRGLSTDTQYF. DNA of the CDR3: TGTGCCAGCAGTGACAGGGGTTTGAGCACAGATACGCAGTATTTT.

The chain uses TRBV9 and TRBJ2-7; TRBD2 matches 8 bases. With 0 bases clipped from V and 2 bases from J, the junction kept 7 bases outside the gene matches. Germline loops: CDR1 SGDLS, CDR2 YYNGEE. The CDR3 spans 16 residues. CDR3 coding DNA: TGTGCCAGCAGCGTAGCAGCGGGAGAGGCTACCTACGAGCAGTACTTC. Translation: CASSVAAGEATYEQYF.

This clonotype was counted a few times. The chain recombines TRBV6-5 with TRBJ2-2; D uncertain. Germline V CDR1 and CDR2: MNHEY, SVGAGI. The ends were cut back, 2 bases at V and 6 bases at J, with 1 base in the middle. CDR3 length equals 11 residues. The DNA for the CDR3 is TGTGCCAGCAGTTACGCCGGGGAGCTGTTTTTT. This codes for CASSYAGELFF.

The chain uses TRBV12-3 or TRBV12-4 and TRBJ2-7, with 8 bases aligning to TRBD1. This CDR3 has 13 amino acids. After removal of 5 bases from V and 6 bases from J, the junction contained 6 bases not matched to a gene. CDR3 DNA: TGTGCCAGCAGTGGACAGGGCTGGCTCGAGCAGTACTTC. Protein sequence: CASSGQGWLEQYF.

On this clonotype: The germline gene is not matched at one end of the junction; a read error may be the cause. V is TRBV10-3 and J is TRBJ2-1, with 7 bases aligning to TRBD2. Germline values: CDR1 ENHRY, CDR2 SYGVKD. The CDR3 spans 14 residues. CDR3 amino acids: CATSVGTTYNEQFF. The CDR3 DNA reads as TGTGCCACCAGTGTCGGGACTACCTACAATGAGCAGTTCTTC.

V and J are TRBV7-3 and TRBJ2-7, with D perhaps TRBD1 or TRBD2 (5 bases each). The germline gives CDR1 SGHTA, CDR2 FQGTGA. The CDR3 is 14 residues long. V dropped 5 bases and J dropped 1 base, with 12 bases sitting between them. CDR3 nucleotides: TGTGCCAGCAGCGTGCGTGGGGGATCCTACGAGCAGTACTTC. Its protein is CASSVRGGSYEQYF.

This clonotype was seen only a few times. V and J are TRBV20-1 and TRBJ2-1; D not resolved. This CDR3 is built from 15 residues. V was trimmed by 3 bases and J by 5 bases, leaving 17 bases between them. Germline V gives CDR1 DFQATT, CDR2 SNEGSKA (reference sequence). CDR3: CSARPRLGPHNEQFF. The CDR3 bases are TGCAGTGCTAGGCCGCGGTTGGGCCCCCACAATGAGCAGTTCTTC.

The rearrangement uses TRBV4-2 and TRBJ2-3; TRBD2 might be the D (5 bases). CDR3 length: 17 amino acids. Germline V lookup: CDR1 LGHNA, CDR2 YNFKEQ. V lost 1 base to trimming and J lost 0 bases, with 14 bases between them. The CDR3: CASSQGRAGASTDTQYF. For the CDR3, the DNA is TGTGCCAGCAGCCAAGGGCGGGCGGGTGCTAGCACAGATACGCAGTATTTT.

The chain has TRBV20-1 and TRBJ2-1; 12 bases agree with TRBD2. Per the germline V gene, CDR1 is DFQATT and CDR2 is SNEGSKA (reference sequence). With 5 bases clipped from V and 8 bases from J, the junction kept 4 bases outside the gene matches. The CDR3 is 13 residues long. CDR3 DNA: TGCAGTGCTCTAGCGGGAGGGGGGGATGAGCAGTTCTTC. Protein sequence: CSALAGGGDEQFF.

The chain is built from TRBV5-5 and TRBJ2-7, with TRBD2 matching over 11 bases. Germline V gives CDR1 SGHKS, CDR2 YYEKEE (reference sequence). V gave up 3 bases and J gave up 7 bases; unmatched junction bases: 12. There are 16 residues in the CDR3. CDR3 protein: CASSWLAGGPINEQYF. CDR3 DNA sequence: TGTGCCAGCAGCTGGTTAGCGGGAGGGCCCATCAATGAGCAGTACTTC.

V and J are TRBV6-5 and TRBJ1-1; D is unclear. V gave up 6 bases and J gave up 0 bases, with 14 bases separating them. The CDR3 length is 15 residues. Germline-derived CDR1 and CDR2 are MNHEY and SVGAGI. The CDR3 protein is CASSITPSLNTEAFF. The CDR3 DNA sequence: TGTGCCAGCAGCATTACGCCCTCTTTGAACACTGAAGCTTTCTTT.

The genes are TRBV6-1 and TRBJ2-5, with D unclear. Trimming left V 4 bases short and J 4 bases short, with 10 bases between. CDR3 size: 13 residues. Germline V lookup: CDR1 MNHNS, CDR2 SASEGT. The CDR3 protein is CASSVLETETQYF. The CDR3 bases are TGTGCCAGCAGTGTCCTAGAAACAGAGACCCAGTACTTC.

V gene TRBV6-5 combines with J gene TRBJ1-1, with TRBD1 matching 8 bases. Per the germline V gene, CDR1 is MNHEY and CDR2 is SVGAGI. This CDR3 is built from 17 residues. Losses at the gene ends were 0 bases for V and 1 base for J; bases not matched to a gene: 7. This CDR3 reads CASSYSRAGGRNTEAFF. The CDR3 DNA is TGTGCCAGCAGTTACTCGAGGGCAGGGGGCCGGAACACTGAAGCTTTCTTT.

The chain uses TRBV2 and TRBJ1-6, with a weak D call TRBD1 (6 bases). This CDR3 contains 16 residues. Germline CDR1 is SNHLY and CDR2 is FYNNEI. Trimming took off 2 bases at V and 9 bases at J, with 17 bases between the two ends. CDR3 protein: CASSERGTDFGSPLHF. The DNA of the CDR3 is TGTGCCAGCAGTGAAAGGGGGACGGACTTTGGTTCACCCCTCCACTTT.

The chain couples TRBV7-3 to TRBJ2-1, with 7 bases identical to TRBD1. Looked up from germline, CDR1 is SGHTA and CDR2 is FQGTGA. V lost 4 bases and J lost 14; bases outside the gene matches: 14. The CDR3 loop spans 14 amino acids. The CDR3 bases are TGTGCCAGCAGCTCCACCGGGACAGACGCTTCAAAGTTCTTC. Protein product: CASSSTGTDASKFF.

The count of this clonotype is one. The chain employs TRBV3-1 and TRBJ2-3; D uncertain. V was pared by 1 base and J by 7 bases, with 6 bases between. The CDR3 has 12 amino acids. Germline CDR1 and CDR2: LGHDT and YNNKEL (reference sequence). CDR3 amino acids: CASSQGRHTQYF. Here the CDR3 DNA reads TGTGCCAGCAGCCAAGGCCGTCATACGCAGTATTTT.

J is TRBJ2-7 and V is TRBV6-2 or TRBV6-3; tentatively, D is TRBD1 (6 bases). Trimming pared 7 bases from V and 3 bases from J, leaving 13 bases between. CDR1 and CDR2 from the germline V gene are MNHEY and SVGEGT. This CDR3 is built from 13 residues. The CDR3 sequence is CASKPDRFYEQYF. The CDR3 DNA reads TGTGCCAGCAAACCCGACAGGTTCTACGAGCAGTACTTC.

The CDR3 protein is CSVERPPSPNIQYF. CDR3 DNA: TGCAGCGTTGAAAGGCCACCGTCCCCAAACATTCAGTACTTC. The gene calls are TRBV29-1 and TRBJ2-4; D unresolved. The CDR3 is 14 residues long. Per the germline V gene, CDR1 is SQVTM and CDR2 is ANQGSEA. V was cut by 2 bases and J by 6 bases, with 14 bases left in between.

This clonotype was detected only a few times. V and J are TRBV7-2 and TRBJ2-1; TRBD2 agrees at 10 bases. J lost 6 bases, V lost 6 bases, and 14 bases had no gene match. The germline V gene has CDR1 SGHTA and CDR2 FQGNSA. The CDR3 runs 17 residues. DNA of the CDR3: TGTGCCAGCAGTTTTAAGGGAGCTAGCGGGAGTATCAATGAGCAGTTCTTC. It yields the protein CASSFKGASGSINEQFF.

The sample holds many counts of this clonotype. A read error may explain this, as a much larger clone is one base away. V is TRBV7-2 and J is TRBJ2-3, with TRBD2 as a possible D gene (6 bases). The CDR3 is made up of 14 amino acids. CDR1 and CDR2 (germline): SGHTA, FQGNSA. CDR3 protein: CASSVAEATDTQYF. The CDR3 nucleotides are TGTGCCAGCAGCGTAGCGGAAGCCACAGATACGCAGTATTTT.

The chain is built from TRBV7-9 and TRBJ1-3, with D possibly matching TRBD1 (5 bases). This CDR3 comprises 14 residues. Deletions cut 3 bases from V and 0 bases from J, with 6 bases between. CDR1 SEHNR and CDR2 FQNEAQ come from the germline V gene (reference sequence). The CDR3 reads CASSLTDSGNTIYF. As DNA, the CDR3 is TGTGCCAGCAGCTTGACAGACTCTGGAAACACCATATATTTT. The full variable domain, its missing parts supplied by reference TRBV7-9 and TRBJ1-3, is DTGVSQNPRHKITKRGQNVTFRCDPISEHNRLYWYRQTLGQGPEFLTYFQNEAQLEKSRLLSDRFSAERPKGSFSTLEIQRTEQGDSAMYLCASSLTDSGNTIYFGEGSWLTVV.

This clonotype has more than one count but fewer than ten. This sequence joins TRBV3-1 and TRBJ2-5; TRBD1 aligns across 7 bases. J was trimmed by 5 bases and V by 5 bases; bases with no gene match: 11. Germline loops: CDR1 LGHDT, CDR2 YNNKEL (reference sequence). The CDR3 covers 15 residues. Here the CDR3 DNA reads TGTGCCAGCAGCAATTCTGAATCCAGGGGGGAGACCCAGTACTTC. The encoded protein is CASSNSESRGETQYF.